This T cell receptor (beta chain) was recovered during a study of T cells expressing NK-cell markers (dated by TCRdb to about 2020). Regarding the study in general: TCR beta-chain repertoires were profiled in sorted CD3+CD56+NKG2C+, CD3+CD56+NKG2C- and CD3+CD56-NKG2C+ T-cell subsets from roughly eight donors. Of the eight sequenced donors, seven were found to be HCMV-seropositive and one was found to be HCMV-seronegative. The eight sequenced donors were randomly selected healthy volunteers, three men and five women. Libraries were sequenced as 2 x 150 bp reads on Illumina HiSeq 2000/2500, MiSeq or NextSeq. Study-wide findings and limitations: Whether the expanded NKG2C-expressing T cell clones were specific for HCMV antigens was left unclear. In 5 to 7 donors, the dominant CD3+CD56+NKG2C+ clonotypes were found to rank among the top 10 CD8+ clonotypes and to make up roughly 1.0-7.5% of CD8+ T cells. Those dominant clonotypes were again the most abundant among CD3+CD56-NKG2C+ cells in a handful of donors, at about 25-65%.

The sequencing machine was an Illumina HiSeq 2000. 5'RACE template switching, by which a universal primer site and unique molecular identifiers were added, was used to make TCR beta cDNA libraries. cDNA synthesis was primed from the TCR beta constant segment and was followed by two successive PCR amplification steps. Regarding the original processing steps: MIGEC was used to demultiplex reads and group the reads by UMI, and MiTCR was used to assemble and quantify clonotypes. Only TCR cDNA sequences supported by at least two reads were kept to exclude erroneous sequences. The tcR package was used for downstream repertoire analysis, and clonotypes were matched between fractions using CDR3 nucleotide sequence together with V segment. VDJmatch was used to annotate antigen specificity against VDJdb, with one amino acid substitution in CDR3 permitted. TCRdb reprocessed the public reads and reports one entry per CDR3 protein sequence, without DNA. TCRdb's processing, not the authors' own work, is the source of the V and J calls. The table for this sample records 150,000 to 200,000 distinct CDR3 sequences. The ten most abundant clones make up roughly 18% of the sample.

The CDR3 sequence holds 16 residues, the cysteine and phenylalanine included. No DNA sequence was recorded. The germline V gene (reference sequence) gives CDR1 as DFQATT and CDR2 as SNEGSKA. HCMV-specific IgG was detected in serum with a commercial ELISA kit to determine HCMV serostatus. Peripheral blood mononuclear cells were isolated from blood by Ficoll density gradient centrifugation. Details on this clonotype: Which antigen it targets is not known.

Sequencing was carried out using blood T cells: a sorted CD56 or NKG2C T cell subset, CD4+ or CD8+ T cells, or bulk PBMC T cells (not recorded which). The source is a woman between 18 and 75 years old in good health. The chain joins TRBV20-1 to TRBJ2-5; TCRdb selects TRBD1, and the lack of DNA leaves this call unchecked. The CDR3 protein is CSAMGDVSPIQETQYF.